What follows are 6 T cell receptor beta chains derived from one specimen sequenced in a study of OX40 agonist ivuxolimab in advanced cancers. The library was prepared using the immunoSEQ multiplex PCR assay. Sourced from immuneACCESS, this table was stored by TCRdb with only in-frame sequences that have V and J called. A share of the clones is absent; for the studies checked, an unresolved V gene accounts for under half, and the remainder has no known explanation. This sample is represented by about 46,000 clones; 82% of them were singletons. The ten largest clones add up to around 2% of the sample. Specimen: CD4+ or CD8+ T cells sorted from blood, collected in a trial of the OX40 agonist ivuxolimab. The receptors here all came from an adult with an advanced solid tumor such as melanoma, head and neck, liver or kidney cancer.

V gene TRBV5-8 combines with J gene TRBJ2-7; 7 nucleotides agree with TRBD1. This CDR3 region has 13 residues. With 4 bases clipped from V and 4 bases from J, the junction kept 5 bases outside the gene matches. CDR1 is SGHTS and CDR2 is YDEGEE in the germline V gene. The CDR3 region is CASSREQGYEQYF. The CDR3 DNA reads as TGTGCCAGCAGCCGGGAACAGGGGTACGAGCAGTACTTC.

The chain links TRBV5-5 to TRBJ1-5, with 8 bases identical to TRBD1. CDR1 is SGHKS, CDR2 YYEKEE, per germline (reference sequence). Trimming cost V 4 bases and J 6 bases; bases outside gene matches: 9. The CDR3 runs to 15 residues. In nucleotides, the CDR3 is TGTGCCAGCAGCCCGACAGGGGACAAAGGTCAGCCCCAGCATTTT. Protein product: CASSPTGDKGQPQHF.

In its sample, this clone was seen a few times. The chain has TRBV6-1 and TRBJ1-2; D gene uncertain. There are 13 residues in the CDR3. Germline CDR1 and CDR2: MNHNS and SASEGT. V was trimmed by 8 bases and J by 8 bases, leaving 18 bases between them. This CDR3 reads CASLTLNGQGYTF. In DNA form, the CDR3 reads TGTGCCAGCCTAACTCTGAACGGTCAGGGCTACACCTTC.

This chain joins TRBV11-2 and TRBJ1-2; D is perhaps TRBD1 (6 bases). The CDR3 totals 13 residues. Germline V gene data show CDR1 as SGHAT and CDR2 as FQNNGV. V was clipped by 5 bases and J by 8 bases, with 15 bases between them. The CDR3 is CASSLRVGAGYTF. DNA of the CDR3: TGTGCCAGCAGCCTGAGGGTGGGGGCCGGCTACACCTTC.

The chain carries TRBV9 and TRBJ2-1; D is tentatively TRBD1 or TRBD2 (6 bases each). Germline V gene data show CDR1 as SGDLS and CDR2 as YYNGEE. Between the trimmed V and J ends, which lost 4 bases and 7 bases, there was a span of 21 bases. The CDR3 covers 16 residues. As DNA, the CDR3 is TGTGCCAGCAGCCCCGACCCCCGGGGGCCCGGGAATGAGCAGTTCTTC. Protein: CASSPDPRGPGNEQFF.

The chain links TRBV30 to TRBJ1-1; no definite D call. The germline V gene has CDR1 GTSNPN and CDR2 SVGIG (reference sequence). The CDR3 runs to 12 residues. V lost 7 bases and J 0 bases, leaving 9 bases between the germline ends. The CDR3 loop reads CAYVRMNTEAFF. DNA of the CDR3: TGTGCCTATGTGCGAATGAACACTGAAGCTTTCTTT.